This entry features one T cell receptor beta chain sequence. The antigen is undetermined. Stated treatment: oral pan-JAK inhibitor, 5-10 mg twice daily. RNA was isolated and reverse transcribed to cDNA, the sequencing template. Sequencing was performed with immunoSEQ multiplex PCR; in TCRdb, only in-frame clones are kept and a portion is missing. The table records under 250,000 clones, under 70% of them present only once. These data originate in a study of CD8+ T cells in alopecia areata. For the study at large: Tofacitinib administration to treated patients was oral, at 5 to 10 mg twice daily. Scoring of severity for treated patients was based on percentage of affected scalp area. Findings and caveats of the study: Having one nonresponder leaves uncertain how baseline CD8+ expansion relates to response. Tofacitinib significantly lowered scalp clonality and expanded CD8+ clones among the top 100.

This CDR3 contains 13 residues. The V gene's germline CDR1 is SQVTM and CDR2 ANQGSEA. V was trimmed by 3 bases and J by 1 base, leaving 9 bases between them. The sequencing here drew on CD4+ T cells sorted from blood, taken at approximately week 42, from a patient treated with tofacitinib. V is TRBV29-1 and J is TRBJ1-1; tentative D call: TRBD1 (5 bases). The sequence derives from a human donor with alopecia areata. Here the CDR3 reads CSVEWTKNTEAFF. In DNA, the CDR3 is TGCAGCGTTGAGTGGACAAAGAACACTGAAGCTTTCTTT.